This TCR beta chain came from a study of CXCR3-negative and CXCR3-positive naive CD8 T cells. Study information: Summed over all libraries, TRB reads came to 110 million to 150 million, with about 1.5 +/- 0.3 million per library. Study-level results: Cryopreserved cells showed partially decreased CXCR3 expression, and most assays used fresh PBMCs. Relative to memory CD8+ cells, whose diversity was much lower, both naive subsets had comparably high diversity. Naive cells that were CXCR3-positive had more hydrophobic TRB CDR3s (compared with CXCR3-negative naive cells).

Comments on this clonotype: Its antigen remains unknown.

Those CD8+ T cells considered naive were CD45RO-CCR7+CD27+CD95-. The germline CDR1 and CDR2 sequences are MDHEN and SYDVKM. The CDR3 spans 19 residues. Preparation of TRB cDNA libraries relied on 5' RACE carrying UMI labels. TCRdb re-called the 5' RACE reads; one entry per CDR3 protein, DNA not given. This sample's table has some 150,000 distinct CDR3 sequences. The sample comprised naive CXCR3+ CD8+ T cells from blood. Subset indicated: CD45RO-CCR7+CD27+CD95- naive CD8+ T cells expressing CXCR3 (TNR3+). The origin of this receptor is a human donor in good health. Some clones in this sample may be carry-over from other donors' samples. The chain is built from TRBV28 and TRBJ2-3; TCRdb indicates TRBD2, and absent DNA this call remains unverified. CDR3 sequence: CASSLTSHWQPRGTDTQYF.